One and the same sample provided the 11 T cell receptor beta chains below, sequenced in a study of T cell responses to AZD1222 COVID-19 vaccine. Profiling relied on immunoSEQ multiplex PCR, and the TCRdb table lists in-frame clones only, not all of them. Of 80,000 to 90,000 clones in the sample, approximately 89% were seen once. The sample in question was peripheral blood, obtained on day 0 of AZD1222 vaccination. The receptor set was obtained from an adult in good health.

This chain links TRBV9 with TRBJ2-1; 7 bases are a match to TRBD2. The V and J ends lost 1 base and 2 bases, in that order; junction bases with no gene match: 9. The V gene's germline CDR1 is SGDLS and CDR2 YYNGEE. The CDR3 consists of 17 residues. In nucleotides, the CDR3 is TGTGCCAGCAGCGTACGGGGGGATACTCTTGCCTACAATGAGCAGTTCTTC. Translation gives CASSVRGDTLAYNEQFF.

V is TRBV19 and J is TRBJ2-1; 9 bases agree with TRBD1. Germline CDR1 LNHDA, CDR2 SQIVND (reference sequence). V shed 4 bases and J 7 bases; nucleotides not matched to a gene: 11. The CDR3 runs to 16 residues. DNA of the CDR3: TGTGCCAGTAGTAGAAGTGGACAGGGGAGTATAAATGAGCAGTTCTTC. Encoded protein: CASSRSGQGSINEQFF.

The V gene is TRBV11-2, the J gene TRBJ2-5; 9 bases agree with TRBD1. CDR1 SGHAT and CDR2 FQNNGV come from the germline V gene. There are 14 residues in the CDR3. J lost 9 bases, V lost 1 base, and 6 bases had no gene match. The CDR3 here is CASSLAGTGHSQYF. As DNA, the CDR3 is TGTGCCAGCAGCTTAGCAGGGACAGGGCATTCCCAGTACTTC.

The chain combines TRBV12-3 or TRBV12-4 with TRBJ2-1; tentative D call: TRBD2 (7 bases). The CDR3 runs 13 residues. V lost 8 bases to trimming and J lost 4 bases, with 12 bases between them. The CDR3 spells CASGGGLYNEQFF. CDR3 DNA sequence: TGTGCCAGCGGGGGGGGCCTTTACAATGAGCAGTTCTTC.

The chain is built from TRBV27 and TRBJ2-5; 7 positions match TRBD1. CDR3 length equals 16 residues. Unmatched junction bases numbered 8, after V lost 3 bases and J lost 1 base. CDR1 is MNHEY, CDR2 SMNVEV, per germline (reference sequence). In DNA form, the CDR3 reads TGTGCCAGCAGTTTCAAACGTGGACAGGTCCAAGAGACCCAGTACTTC. Translating gives CASSFKRGQVQETQYF.

The rearrangement links TRBV30 to TRBJ1-5; TRBD1 agrees at 7 bases. The germline CDR1 and CDR2 sequences are GTSNPN and SVGIG (reference sequence). The CDR3 consists of 14 residues. V shed 2 bases and J 4 bases; nucleotides not matched to a gene: 5. CDR3 DNA sequence: TGTGCCTGGAGTATATTACAGGGGAATCAGCCCCAGCATTTT. It codes for CAWSILQGNQPQHF.

This chain connects TRBV15 to TRBJ2-1; D call uncertain. Germline V lookup: CDR1 LNHNV, CDR2 YYDKDF (reference sequence). This CDR3 comprises 14 residues. V shed 0 bases and J shed 5 bases, with 8 bases lying between them. The CDR3 here is CATSRDRGDNEQFF. DNA for the CDR3: TGTGCCACCAGCAGAGATCGCGGAGACAATGAGCAGTTCTTC.

V and J are TRBV5-4 and TRBJ2-1; maybe TRBD1 (8 bases). V gave up 0 bases and J gave up 9 bases, with 19 bases separating them. The germline gives CDR1 SGHNT, CDR2 YYREEE (reference sequence). The CDR3 consists of 16 residues. The CDR3 spells CASSLAGGQGGVEQFF. DNA of the CDR3: TGTGCCAGCAGCTTGGCCGGTGGACAGGGAGGGGTTGAGCAGTTCTTC.

The chain employs TRBV3-1 (or the pseudogene TRBV3-2) and TRBJ1-2; 8 bases are a match to TRBD1. Germline V lookup: CDR1 LGHDT, CDR2 YNNKEL (reference sequence). The CDR3 has 14 residues. The ends lost 4 bases at V and 5 bases at J; junction bases unmatched: 6. Here the CDR3 DNA reads TGTGCCAGCAGCCTCCGGGACAGGTGGTATGGCTACACCTTC. This sequence encodes CASSLRDRWYGYTF.

The chain carries TRBV7-9 and TRBJ1-4; D perhaps matches TRBD1 (6 bases). V dropped 5 bases and J dropped 8 bases, with 21 bases sitting between them. CDR3 length: 16 amino acids. The germline CDR1 and CDR2 sequences are SEHNR and FQNEAQ (reference sequence). The CDR3 nucleotides are TGTGCCAGCAGCCCCGGCCGTGGGGGGCGAAACGAAAAACTGTTTTTT. This gives the protein CASSPGRGGRNEKLFF.

The rearrangement joins TRBV6-5 to TRBJ2-2; D not certain. This CDR3 comprises 14 residues. With 7 bases removed from V and 0 bases from J, the gap between germline ends came to 9 bases. The germline V gene encodes CDR1 MNHEY and CDR2 SVGAGI. This CDR3 reads CASTIETNTGELFF. CDR3 coding DNA: TGTGCCAGCACAATTGAGACGAACACCGGGGAGCTGTTTTTT.